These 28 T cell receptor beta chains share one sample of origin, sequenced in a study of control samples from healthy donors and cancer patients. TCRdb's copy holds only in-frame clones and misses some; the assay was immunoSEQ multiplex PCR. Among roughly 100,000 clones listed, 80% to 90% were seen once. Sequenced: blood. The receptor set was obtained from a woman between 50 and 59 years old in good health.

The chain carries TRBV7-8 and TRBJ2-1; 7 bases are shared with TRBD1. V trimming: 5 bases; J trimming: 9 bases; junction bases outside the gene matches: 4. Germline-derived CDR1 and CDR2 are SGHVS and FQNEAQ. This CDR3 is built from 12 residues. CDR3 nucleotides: TGTGCCAGCAGCCACAGGGGTACTGAGCAGTTCTTC. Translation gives CASSHRGTEQFF.

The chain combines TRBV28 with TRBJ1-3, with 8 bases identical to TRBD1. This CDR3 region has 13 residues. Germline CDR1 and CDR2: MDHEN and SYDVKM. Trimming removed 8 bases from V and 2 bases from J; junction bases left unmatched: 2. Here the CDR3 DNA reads TGTGCCAGCCCGGACAGGGCTGGAAACACCATATATTTT. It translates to CASPDRAGNTIYF.

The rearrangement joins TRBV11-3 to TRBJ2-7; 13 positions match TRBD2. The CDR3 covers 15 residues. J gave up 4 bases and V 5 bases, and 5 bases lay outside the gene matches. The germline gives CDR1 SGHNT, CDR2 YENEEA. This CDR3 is CASSPGLAGLYEQYF. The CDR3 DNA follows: TGTGCCAGCAGCCCGGGACTAGCGGGATTATACGAGCAGTACTTC.

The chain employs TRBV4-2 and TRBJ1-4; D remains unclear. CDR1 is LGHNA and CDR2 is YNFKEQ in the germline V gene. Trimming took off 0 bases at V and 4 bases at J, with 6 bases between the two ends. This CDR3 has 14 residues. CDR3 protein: CASSQDLDNEKLFF. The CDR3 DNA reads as TGTGCCAGCAGCCAAGATCTAGATAATGAAAAACTGTTTTTT.

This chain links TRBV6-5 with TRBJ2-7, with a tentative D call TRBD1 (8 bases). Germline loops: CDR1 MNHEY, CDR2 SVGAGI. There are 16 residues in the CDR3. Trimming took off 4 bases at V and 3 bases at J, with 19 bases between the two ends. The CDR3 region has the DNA TGTGCCAGCAGTTCTACAGGGGGGGGTAACTTCTACGAGCAGTACTTC. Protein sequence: CASSSTGGGNFYEQYF.

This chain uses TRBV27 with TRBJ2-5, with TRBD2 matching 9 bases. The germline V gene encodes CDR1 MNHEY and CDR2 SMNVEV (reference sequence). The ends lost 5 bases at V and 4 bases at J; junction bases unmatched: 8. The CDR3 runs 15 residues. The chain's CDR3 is CASSRAGGPSETQYF. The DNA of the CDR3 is TGTGCCAGCAGTCGTGCGGGAGGGCCCTCAGAGACCCAGTACTTC.

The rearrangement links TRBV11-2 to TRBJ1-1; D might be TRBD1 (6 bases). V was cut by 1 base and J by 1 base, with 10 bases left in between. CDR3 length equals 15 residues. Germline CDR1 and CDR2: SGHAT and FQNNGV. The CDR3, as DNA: TGTGCCAGCAGCTTAGGCGGGGGGCCGAACACTGAAGCTTTCTTT. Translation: CASSLGGGPNTEAFF.

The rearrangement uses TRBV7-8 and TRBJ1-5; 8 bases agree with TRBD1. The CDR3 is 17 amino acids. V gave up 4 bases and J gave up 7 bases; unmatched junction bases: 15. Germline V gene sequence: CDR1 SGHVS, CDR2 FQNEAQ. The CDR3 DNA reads TGTGCCAGCAGCTCTCGTATCAGGGGGCAGGGACAACAGCCCCAGCATTTT. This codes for CASSSRIRGQGQQPQHF.

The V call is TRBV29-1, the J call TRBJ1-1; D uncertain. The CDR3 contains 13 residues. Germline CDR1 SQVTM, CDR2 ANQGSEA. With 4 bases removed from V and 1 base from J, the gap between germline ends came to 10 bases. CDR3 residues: CSVGDPKNTEAFF. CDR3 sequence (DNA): TGCAGCGTTGGGGATCCGAAGAACACTGAAGCTTTCTTT.

CDR3 nucleotides: TGTGCCAGCAGCTCTGACTACACCGGGGAGCTGTTTTTT. It translates to CASSSDYTGELFF. The chain couples TRBV11-2 to TRBJ2-2, with D unresolved. There are 13 residues in the CDR3. The V gene's germline CDR1 is SGHAT and CDR2 FQNNGV. V lost 4 bases, J lost 3 bases, and 6 bases lay in between.

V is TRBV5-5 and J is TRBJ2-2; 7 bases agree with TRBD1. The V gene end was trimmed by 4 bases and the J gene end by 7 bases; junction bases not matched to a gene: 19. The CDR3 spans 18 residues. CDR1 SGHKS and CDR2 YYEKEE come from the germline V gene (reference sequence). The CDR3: CASSQINRDRVVIGELFF. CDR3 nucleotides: TGTGCCAGCAGCCAAATAAACCGCGACAGGGTGGTAATCGGGGAGCTGTTTTTT. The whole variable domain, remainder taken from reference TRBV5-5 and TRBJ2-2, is DAGVTQSPTHLIKTRGQQVTLRCSPISGHKSVSWYQQVLGQGPQFIFQYYEKEERGRGNFPDRFSARQFPNYSSELNVNALLLGDSALYLCASSQINRDRVVIGELFFGEGSRLTVL.

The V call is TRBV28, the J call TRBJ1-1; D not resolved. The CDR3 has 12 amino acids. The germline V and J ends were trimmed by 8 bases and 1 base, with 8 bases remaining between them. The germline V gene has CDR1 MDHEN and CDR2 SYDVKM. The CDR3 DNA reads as TGTGCCAGCTGCAGCGGGAACACTGAAGCTTTCTTT. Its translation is CASCSGNTEAFF.

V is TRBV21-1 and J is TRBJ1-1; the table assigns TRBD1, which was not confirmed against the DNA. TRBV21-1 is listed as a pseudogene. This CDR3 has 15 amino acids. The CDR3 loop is CASSETKGTRYEAFF. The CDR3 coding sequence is TGTGCCAGCAGCGAAACGAAAGGGACACGTTATGAAGCTTTCTTT.

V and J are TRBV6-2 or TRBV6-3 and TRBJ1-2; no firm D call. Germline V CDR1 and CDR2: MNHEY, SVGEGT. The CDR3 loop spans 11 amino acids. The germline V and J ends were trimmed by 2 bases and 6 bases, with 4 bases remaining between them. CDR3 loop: CASSYMDGYTF. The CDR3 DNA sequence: TGTGCCAGCAGTTACATGGATGGCTACACCTTC.

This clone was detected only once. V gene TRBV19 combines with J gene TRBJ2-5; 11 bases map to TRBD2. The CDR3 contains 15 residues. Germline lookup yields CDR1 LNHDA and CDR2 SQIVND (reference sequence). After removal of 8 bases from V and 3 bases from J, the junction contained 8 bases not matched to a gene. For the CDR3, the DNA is TGTGCCAGTCTAGATGGGGGACTAGCGGAAGAGACCCAGTACTTC. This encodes CASLDGGLAEETQYF. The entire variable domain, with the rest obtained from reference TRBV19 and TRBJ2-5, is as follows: DGGITQSPKYLFRKEGQNVTLSCEQNLNHDAMYWYRQDPGQGLRLIYYSQIVNDFQKGDIAEGYSVSREKKESFPLTVTSAQKNPTAFYLCASLDGGLAEETQYFGPGTRLLVL.

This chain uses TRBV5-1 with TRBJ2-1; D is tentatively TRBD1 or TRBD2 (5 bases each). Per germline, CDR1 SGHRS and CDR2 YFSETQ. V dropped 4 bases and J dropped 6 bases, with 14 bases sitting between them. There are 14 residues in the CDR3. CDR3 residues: CASSALEGFNEQFF. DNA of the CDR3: TGCGCCAGCAGCGCATTAGAGGGGTTCAATGAGCAGTTCTTC. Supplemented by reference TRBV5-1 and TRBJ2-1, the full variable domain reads KAGVTQTPRYLIKTRGQQVTLSCSPISGHRSVSWYQQTPGQGLQFLFEYFSETQRNKGNFPGRFSGRQFSNSRSEMNVSTLELGDSALYLCASSALEGFNEQFFGPGTRLTVL.

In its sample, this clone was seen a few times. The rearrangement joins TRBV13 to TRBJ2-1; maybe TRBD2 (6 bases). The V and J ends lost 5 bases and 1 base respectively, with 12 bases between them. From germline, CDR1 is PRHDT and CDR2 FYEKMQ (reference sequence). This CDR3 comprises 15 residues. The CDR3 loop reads CASSPRLVSYNEQFF. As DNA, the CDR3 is TGTGCCAGCAGCCCCCGACTAGTTTCCTACAATGAGCAGTTCTTC.

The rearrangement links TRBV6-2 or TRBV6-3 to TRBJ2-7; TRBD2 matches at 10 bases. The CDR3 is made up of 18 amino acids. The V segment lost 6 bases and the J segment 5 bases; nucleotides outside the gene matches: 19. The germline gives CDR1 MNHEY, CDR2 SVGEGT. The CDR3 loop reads CASSVTGTSDSHLHEQYF. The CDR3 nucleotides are TGTGCCAGCAGCGTCACCGGGACTAGCGACAGCCACCTGCACGAGCAGTACTTC.

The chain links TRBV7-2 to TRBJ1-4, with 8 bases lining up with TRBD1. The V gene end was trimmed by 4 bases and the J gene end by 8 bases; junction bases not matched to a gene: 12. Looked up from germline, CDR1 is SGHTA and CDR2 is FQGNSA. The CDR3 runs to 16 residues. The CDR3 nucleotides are TGTGCCAGCAGCTCCACCGCGGCAGGGGGCGTAGAAAAACTGTTTTTT. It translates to CASSSTAAGGVEKLFF.

This CDR3 reads CASKYYDYGYTF. CDR3 DNA sequence: TGTGCCAGCAAATATTACGACTATGGCTACACCTTC. The chain combines TRBV2 with TRBJ1-2; D remains ambiguous. The CDR3 is 12 amino acids. CDR1 and CDR2 (germline): SNHLY, FYNNEI. Deletions cut 7 bases from V and 3 bases from J, with 9 bases between.

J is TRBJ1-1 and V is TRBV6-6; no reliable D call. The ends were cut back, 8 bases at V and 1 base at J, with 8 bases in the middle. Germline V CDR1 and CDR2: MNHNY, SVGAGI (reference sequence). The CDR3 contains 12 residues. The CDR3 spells CASQRQNTEAFF. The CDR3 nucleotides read TGTGCCAGCCAGAGACAGAACACTGAAGCTTTCTTT.

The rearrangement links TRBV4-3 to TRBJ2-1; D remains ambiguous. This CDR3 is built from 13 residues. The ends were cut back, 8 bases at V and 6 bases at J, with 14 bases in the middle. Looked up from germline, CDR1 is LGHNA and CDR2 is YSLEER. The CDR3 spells CASGRRAVNEQFF. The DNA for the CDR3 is TGCGCCAGCGGGCGAAGGGCGGTCAATGAGCAGTTCTTC.

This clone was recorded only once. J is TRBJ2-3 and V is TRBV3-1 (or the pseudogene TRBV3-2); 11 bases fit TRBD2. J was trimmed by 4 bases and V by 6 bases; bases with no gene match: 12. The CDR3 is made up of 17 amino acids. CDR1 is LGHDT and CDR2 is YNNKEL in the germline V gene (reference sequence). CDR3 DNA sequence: TGTGCCAGCAGGAAAGGGTACACTAGCGGGAGTGCAGATACGCAGTATTTT. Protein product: CASRKGYTSGSADTQYF.

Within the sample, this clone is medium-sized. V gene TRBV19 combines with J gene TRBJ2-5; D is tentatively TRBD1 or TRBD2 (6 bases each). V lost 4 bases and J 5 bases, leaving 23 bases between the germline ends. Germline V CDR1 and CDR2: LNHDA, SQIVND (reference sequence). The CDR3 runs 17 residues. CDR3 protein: CASSTDNRGPEGETQYF. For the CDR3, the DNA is TGTGCCAGTAGTACAGACAACCGGGGGCCGGAAGGCGAGACCCAGTACTTC. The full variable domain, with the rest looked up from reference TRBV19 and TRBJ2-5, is DGGITQSPKYLFRKEGQNVTLSCEQNLNHDAMYWYRQDPGQGLRLIYYSQIVNDFQKGDIAEGYSVSREKKESFPLTVTSAQKNPTAFYLCASSTDNRGPEGETQYFGPGTRLLVL.

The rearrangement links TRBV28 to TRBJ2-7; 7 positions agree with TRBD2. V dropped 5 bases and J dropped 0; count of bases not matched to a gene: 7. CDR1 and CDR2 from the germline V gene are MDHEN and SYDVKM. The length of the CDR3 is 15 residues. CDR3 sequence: CASSLPGLNSYEQYF. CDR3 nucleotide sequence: TGTGCCAGCAGTCTTCCGGGACTAAACTCCTACGAGCAGTACTTC.

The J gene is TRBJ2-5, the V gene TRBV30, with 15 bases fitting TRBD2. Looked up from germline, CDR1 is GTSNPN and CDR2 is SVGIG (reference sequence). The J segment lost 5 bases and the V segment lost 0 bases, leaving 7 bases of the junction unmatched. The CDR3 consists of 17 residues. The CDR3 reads CAWSVRGLAGGSETQYF. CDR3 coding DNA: TGTGCCTGGAGTGTACGGGGACTAGCGGGGGGATCGGAGACCCAGTACTTC. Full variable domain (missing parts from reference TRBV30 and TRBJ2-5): SQTIHQWPATLVQPVGSPLSLECTVEGTSNPNLYWYRQAAGRGLQLLFYSVGIGQISSEVPQNLSASRPQDRQFILSSKKLLLSDSGFYLCAWSVRGLAGGSETQYFGPGTRLLVL.

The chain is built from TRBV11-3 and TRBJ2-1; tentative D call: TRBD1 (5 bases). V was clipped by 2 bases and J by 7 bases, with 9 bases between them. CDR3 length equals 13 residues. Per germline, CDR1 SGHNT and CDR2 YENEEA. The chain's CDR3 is CASSLPHRNEQFF. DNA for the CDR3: TGTGCCAGCAGCTTACCGCACAGGAATGAGCAGTTCTTC.

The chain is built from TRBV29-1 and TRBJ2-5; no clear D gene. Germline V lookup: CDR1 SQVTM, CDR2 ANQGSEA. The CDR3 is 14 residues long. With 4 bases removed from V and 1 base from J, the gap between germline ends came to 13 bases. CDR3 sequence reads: CSVGIRPTQETQYF. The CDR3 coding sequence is TGCAGCGTTGGAATTAGACCAACCCAAGAGACCCAGTACTTC.